Below are 20 T cell receptor beta chains sequenced from a single sample in a study of shared clonotypes between healthy human individuals. Produced via immunoSEQ multiplex PCR; TCRdb's table is partial and in-frame only. Of around 440,000 clones in the sample, roughly four fifths were seen once. Material: PBMCs. These receptor sequences come from a woman in her thirties or forties in good health. Some clones in this sample may be carry-over from other donors' samples.

The rearrangement uses TRBV7-9 and TRBJ2-1, with D uncertain. The ends were cut back, 5 bases at V and 6 bases at J, with 8 bases in the middle. CDR1 is SEHNR and CDR2 is FQNEAQ in the germline V gene (reference sequence). CDR3 length: 12 amino acids. The CDR3 sequence is CASSPGPNEQFF. DNA for the CDR3: TGTGCCAGCAGCCCTGGACCCAATGAGCAGTTCTTC.

Remarks on this clone: A far larger clone differs by one base, so this is likely a read error. In this CDR3 the conserved last residue, phenylalanine or tryptophan, is missing, so a read error is likely. V gene TRBV4-1 combines with J gene TRBJ2-7; the D gene is possibly TRBD2 (6 bases). Germline V gene lookup returns CDR1 MGHRA and CDR2 YSYEKL. This CDR3 contains 16 residues. The V end was cut by 4 bases, the J end by 4 bases, with 20 bases between. CDR3 DNA sequence: TGCGCCAGCAGCCCCAAGTCATGGAGGGCAGCGTACGAGCAGTACTCC. As protein: CASSPKSWRAAYEQYS.

This chain connects TRBV7-9 to TRBJ1-2; no definite D call. V gave up 5 bases and J gave up 4 bases, with 11 bases separating them. Germline V gene sequence: CDR1 SEHNR, CDR2 FQNEAQ (reference sequence). This CDR3 spans 13 amino acids. CDR3 sequence: CASSPRMGYGYTF. CDR3 bases: TGTGCCAGCAGCCCGCGCATGGGCTATGGCTACACCTTC.

A word on this clone: A far larger clone is just one base off, so this is likely a read error. The CDR3 does not end in the conserved phenylalanine or tryptophan, so this is likely a read error. The V call is TRBV5-1, the J call TRBJ2-2; D possibly corresponds to TRBD1 (5 bases). Germline CDR1 SGHRS, CDR2 YFSETQ. V was shortened by 1 base and J by 3 bases, with 10 bases between the two germline ends. This CDR3 comprises 15 residues. The CDR3 DNA sequence: TGCGCCAGCAGCTTGATGTCCAGGGACACCGGGGAGCTGTTTCTT. Its translation: CASSLMSRDTGELFL.

V usage is TRBV9 and J usage is TRBJ2-1; D possibly corresponds to TRBD1 (5 bases). Germline CDR1 reads SGDLS; CDR2 reads YYNGEE. The CDR3 sequence is 16 residues long. The germline V and J ends were trimmed by 4 bases and 0 bases, with 14 bases remaining between them. CDR3 nucleotide sequence: TGTGCCAGCAGCCCGGACACCTACTACTCCTACAATGAGCAGTTCTTC. Its translation is CASSPDTYYSYNEQFF.

This chain links TRBV2 with TRBJ1-5; D is perhaps TRBD1 (6 bases). Germline CDR1 SNHLY, CDR2 FYNNEI. The CDR3 sequence is 14 residues long. V lost 9 bases and J 0 bases, leaving 12 bases between the germline ends. As DNA, the CDR3 is TGTGCCAGTTCCGGGACAAGTAGCAATCAGCCCCAGCATTTT. Translated: CASSGTSSNQPQHF.

This rearrangement joins TRBV19 to TRBJ2-1; D unresolved. The CDR3 loop spans 15 amino acids. The V end was cut by 0 bases, the J end by 8 bases, with 14 bases between. CDR1 and CDR2 from the germline V gene are LNHDA and SQIVND (reference sequence). CDR3 amino acids: CASSIDPSPTYEQFF. CDR3 sequence (DNA): TGTGCCAGTAGTATAGATCCCTCCCCCACATATGAGCAGTTCTTC.

In its sample, this clone was seen a few times. The chain is built from TRBV6-6 and TRBJ1-4, with TRBD1 matching 7 bases. This CDR3 contains 14 residues. V lost 5 bases and J lost 7; bases outside the gene matches: 7. Germline assignment: CDR1 MNHNY and CDR2 SVGAGI (reference sequence). The CDR3 protein is CASSTTGRGEKLFF. The CDR3 DNA follows: TGTGCCAGCAGTACGACAGGGAGGGGTGAAAAACTGTTTTTT.

The chain is built from TRBV6-6 and TRBJ1-2, with a possible D match to TRBD1 (5 bases). This CDR3 has 15 residues. V was trimmed by 4 bases and J by 4 bases, leaving 16 bases between them. Germline V gene data show CDR1 as MNHNY and CDR2 as SVGAGI (reference sequence). The CDR3 loop reads CASSFEGPAGYGYTF. DNA for the CDR3: TGTGCCAGCAGTTTCGAGGGACCGGCGGGCTATGGCTACACCTTC.

As for this clone: Other DNA sequences in the sample encode the same CDR3. V gene TRBV5-1 combines with J gene TRBJ1-1; D is ambiguous. The CDR3 spans 13 residues. Trimming took off 0 bases at V and 0 bases at J, with 3 bases between the two ends. In germline, CDR1 is SGHRS, CDR2 YFSETQ. The CDR3 sequence: CASSLALNTEAFF. Here the CDR3 DNA reads TGCGCCAGCAGCTTGGCCTTGAACACTGAAGCTTTCTTT.

A remark on this clone: A much larger clonotype is one base distant, so this may be a read error. The chain carries TRBV7-9 and TRBJ2-1, with TRBD1 matching over 10 bases. In germline, CDR1 is SEHNR, CDR2 FQNEAQ (reference sequence). The CDR3 is 16 residues long. With 5 bases clipped from V and 4 bases from J, the junction kept 8 bases outside the gene matches. CDR3 region: CASSGHRDRGYNEQFF. Here the CDR3 DNA reads TGTGCCAGCAGCGGCCACCGGGACAGGGGATACAATGAGCAGTTCTTC.

The chain has TRBV28 and TRBJ2-7; tentative D call: TRBD2 (6 bases). Germline V gives CDR1 MDHEN, CDR2 SYDVKM. CDR3 length: 12 amino acids. The V end lost 1 base, the J end lost 7 bases, and 8 bases lay between the germline ends. CDR3 sequence reads: CASSLSRGEQYF. CDR3 DNA sequence: TGTGCCAGCAGTTTATCCCGGGGGGAGCAGTACTTC.

The V and J genes are TRBV6-5 and TRBJ2-7, with D unresolved. The germline CDR1 and CDR2 sequences are MNHEY and SVGAGI. V lost 5 bases to trimming and J lost 4 bases, with 9 bases between them. The CDR3 is 12 amino acids. The DNA of the CDR3 is TGTGCCAGCAGTACCGAATGGTACGAGCAGTACTTC. Translation gives CASSTEWYEQYF.

A few counts support this clone. The rearrangement uses TRBV7-8 and TRBJ2-3, with 13 bases matching TRBD2. In germline, CDR1 is SGHVS, CDR2 FQNEAQ. This CDR3 spans 20 amino acids. J was trimmed by 4 bases and V by 5 bases; bases with no gene match: 18. CDR3 sequence (DNA): TGTGCCAGCAGCCGGCCTAGGACTAGCGGGAGCTTGGGTCGGGCAGATACGCAGTATTTT. This codes for CASSRPRTSGSLGRADTQYF.

The chain links TRBV30 to TRBJ2-1, with a possible D match to TRBD1 (5 bases). Between the trimmed V and J ends, which lost 2 bases and 10 bases, there was a span of 18 bases. The CDR3 length is 14 residues. Germline CDR1 is GTSNPN and CDR2 is SVGIG (reference sequence). CDR3: CAWSLRVPKGEQFF. CDR3 nucleotides: TGTGCCTGGAGTCTCCGGGTTCCTAAGGGGGAGCAGTTCTTC.

The chain recombines TRBV18 with TRBJ2-1; D unclear. Germline lookup yields CDR1 KGHSH and CDR2 LQKENI. Trimming stripped 3 bases from V and 7 bases from J, with 16 bases between. This CDR3 is 15 amino acids long. The CDR3 DNA is TGTGCCAGCTCACCTACGCGACTGGGCGAGAATGAGCAGTTCTTC. Encoded protein: CASSPTRLGENEQFF.

Only a few counts were recorded for this clone. The chain joins TRBV6-1 to TRBJ2-5, with 7 bases matching TRBD1. CDR1 and CDR2 (germline): MNHNS, SASEGT. The CDR3 is 15 residues long. V shed 5 bases, J shed 7 bases, and the junction held 13 bases outside the gene matches. The CDR3: CASSPRWDSFGTQYF. The CDR3, as DNA: TGTGCCAGCAGTCCGCGGTGGGACAGTTTTGGGACCCAGTACTTC.

In the case of this clone: A read error likely explains this, since a far larger clone differs by one base. V gene TRBV29-1 combines with J gene TRBJ2-5; D remains ambiguous. The germline V gene encodes CDR1 SQVTM and CDR2 ANQGSEA. The CDR3 sequence is 10 residues long. The CDR3 bases are TGCAGCGTGACCAAAGAGACCCAGCACTTC. It yields the protein CSVTKETQHF.

This chain joins TRBV7-8 and TRBJ1-4, with TRBD1 matching over 7 bases. The V segment lost 1 base and the J segment 5 bases; nucleotides outside the gene matches: 13. The CDR3 is 18 amino acids. Germline V gives CDR1 SGHVS, CDR2 FQNEAQ. CDR3 sequence reads: CASSLDFFTGAGNEKLFF. DNA of the CDR3: TGTGCCAGCAGCTTAGACTTTTTCACAGGGGCGGGAAATGAAAAACTGTTTTTT.

Only one count was recorded for this clone. The V gene is TRBV9, the J gene TRBJ2-3; 10 bases match TRBD2. The germline V gene has CDR1 SGDLS and CDR2 YYNGEE. The CDR3 has 14 residues. The V and J ends lost 6 bases and 4 bases, in that order; junction bases with no gene match: 5. For the CDR3, the DNA is TGTGCCAGCACCTTCGGGACTAGCGCAGATACGCAGTATTTT. It is translated as CASTFGTSADTQYF. Full variable domain (outside the CDR3, taken from reference TRBV9 and TRBJ2-3): DSGVTQTPKHLITATGQRVTLRCSPRSGDLSVYWYQQSLDQGLQFLIQYYNGEERAKGNILERFSAQQFPDLHSELNLSSLELGDSALYFCASTFGTSADTQYFGPGTRLTVL.